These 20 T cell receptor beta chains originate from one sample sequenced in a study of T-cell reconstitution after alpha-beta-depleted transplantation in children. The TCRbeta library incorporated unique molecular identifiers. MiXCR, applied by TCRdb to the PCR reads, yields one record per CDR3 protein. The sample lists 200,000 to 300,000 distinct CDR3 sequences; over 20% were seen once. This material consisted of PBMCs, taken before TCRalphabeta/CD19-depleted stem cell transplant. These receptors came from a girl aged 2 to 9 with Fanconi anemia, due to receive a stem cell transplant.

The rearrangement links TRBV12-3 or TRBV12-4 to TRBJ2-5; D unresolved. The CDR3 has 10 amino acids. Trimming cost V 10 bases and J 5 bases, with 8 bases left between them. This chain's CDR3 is CANRLETQYF. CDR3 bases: TGTGCCAACAGACTGGAGACCCAGTACTTC.

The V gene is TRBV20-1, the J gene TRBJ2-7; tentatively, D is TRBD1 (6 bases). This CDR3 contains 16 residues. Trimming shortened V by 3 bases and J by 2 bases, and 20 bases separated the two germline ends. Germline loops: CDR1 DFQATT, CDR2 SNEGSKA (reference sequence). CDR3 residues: CSASVKLTGWPYEQYF. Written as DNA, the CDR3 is TGCAGTGCTAGTGTCAAACTGACAGGCTGGCCCTACGAGCAGTACTTC.

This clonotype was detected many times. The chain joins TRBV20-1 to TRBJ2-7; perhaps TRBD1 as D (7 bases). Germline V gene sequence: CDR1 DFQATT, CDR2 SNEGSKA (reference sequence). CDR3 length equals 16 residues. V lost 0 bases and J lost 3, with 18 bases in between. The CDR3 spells CSARDPGGSGHYEQYF. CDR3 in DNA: TGCAGTGCTAGAGATCCAGGGGGTAGCGGCCACTACGAGCAGTACTTC.

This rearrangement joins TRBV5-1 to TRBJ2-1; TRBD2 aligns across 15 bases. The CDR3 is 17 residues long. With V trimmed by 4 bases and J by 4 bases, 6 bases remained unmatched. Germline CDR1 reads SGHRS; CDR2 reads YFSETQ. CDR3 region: CASSTGLAGGLYNEQFF. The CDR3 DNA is TGCGCCAGCAGCACGGGACTAGCGGGAGGACTATACAATGAGCAGTTCTTC.

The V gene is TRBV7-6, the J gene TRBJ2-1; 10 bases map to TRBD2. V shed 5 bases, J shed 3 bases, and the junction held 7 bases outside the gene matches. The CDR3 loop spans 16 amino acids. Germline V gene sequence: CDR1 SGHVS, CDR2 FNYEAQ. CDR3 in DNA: TGTGCCAGCAGCCCATTTACTAGCGGGATCTACAATGAGCAGTTCTTC. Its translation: CASSPFTSGIYNEQFF.

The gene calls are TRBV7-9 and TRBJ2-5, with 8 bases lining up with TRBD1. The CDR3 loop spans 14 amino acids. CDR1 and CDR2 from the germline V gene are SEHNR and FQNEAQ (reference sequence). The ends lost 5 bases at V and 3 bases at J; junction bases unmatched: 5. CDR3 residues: CASSMGQEKETQYF. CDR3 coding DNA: TGTGCCAGCAGCATGGGACAGGAGAAAGAGACCCAGTACTTC. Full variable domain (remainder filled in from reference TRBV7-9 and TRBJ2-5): DTGVSQNPRHKITKRGQNVTFRCDPISEHNRLYWYRQTLGQGPEFLTYFQNEAQLEKSRLLSDRFSAERPKGSFSTLEIQRTEQGDSAMYLCASSMGQEKETQYFGPGTRLLVL.

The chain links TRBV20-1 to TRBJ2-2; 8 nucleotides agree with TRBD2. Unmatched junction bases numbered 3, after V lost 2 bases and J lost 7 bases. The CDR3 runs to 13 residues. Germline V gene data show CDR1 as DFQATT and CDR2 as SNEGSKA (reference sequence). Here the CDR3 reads CSARLAGGGELFF. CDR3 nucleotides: TGCAGTGCTAGACTAGCGGGTGGCGGGGAGCTGTTTTTT.

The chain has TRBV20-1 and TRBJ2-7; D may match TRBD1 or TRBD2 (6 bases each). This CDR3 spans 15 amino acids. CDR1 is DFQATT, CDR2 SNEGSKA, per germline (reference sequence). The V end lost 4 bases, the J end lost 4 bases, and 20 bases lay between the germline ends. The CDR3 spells CSANNREALSYEQYF. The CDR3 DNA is TGCAGTGCTAATAACAGGGAGGCCCTTTCGTACGAGCAGTACTTC.

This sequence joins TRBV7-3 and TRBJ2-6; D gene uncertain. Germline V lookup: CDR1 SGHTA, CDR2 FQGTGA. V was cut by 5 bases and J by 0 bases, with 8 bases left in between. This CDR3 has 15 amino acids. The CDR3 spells CASSIQSSGANVLTF. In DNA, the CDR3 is TGTGCCAGCAGCATACAGAGCTCTGGGGCCAACGTCCTGACTTTC.

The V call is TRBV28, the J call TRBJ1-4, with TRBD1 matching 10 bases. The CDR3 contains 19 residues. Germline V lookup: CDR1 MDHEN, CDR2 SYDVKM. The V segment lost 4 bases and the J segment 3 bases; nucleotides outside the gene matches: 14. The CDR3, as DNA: TGTGCCAGCAGTTCCCCGCATCCGGGACAGGGGACGGCTAATGAAAAACTGTTTTTT. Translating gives CASSSPHPGQGTANEKLFF.

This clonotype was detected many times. Written as DNA, the CDR3 is TGCAGCGTTGAAGATGCCGGGACAGGGCGCACCTACGAGCAGTACTTC. Translated: CSVEDAGTGRTYEQYF. The chain has TRBV29-1 and TRBJ2-7, with 9 bases that match TRBD1. This CDR3 is 16 amino acids long. V shed 0 bases and J 2 bases; nucleotides not matched to a gene: 8. In germline, CDR1 is SQVTM, CDR2 ANQGSEA.

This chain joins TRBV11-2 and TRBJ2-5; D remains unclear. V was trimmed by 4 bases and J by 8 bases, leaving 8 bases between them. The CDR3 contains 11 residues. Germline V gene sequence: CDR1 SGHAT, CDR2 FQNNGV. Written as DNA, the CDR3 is TGTGCCAGCAGCTCCCAGGTTACCCAGTACTTC. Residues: CASSSQVTQYF.

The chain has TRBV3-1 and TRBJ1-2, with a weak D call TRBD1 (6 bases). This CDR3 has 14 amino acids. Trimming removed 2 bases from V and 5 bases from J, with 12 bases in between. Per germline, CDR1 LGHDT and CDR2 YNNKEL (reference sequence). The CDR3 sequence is CASSQLQGDYGYTF. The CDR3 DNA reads TGTGCCAGCAGCCAACTACAGGGTGATTATGGCTACACCTTC.

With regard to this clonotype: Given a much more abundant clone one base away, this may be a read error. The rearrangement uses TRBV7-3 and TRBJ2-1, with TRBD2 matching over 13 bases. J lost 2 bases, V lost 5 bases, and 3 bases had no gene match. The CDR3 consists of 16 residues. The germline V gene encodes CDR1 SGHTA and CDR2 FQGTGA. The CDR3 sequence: CASSRTSGGAYNEQFF. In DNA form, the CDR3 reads TGTGCCAGCAGCCGAACTAGCGGGGGGGCCTACAATGAGCAGTTCTTC.

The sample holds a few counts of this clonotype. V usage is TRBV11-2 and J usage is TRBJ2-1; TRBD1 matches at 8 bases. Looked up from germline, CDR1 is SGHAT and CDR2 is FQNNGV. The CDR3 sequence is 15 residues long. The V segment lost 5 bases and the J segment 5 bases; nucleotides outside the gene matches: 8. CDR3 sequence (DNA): TGTGCCAGCAGCATTAGGACAGGGAGCCACAATGAGCAGTTCTTC. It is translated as CASSIRTGSHNEQFF.

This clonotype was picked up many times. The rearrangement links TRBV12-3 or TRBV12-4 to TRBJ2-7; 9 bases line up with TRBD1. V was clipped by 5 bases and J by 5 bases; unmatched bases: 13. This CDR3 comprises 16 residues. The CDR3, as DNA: TGTGCCAGCAGTGCCTCCGACAGGGGGGATGACCACGAGCAGTACTTC. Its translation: CASSASDRGDDHEQYF.

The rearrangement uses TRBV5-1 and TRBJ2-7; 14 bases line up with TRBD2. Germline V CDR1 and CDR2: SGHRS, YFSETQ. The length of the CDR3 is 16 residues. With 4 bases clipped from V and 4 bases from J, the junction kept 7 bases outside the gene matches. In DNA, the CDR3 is TGCGCCAGCAGCCCAGGGACTAGCGGGAGAAAGTACGAGCAGTACTTC. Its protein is CASSPGTSGRKYEQYF.

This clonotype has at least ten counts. CDR3 sequence reads: CSVDWGRETQYF. CDR3 sequence (DNA): TGCAGCGTTGACTGGGGTAGGGAGACCCAGTACTTC. This chain uses TRBV29-1 with TRBJ2-5; no firm D call. Trimming left V 3 bases short and J 5 bases short, with 10 bases between. This CDR3 contains 12 residues. CDR1 and CDR2 from the germline V gene are SQVTM and ANQGSEA.

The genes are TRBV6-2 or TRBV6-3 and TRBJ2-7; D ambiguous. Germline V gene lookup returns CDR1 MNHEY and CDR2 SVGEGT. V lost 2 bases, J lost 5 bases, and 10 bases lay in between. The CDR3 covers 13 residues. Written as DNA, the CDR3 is TGTGCCAGCAGTTACGCTAGTCCAGACGAGCAGTACTTC. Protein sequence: CASSYASPDEQYF.

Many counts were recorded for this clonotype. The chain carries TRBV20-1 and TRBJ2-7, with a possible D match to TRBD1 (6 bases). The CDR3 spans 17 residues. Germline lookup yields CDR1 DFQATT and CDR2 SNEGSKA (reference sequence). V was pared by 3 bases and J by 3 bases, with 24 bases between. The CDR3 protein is CSASPPPGHKGYYEQYF. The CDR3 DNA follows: TGCAGTGCTAGCCCGCCTCCGGGACACAAGGGTTACTACGAGCAGTACTTC.